Detailed here is one T cell receptor (beta chain). The CDR3 is made up of 15 amino acids. V dropped 8 bases and J dropped 6; count of bases not matched to a gene: 11. Germline CDR1 LNHDA, CDR2 SQIVND (reference sequence). Repertoires were generated with immunoSEQ multiplex PCR, while TCRdb's copy carries only in-frame clones and drops some. The sample carries a few hundred thousand clones, 90% recorded once. The record originates from a study of blood T cell repertoires in COVID-19. Those who participated ranged in age from roughly 18 to 89 years and resided in about two dozen US areas. V gene TRBV19 combines with J gene TRBJ2-7; 12 bases agree with TRBD2. The receptor's source is a woman between 18 and 29 years old with acute COVID-19. Sequencing was carried out using PBMCs or T cells enriched from blood (not recorded which). CDR3 DNA: TGTGCCAGTTCACTAGCGGGAGGCCCCTCAGGCGAGCAGTACTTC. Amino acids: CASSLAGGPSGEQYF.